This T cell receptor (beta chain) was captured by sequencing in a study of blood T cell repertoires in COVID-19. Germline values: CDR1 SGDLS, CDR2 YYNGEE. This CDR3 has 14 amino acids. J was trimmed by 6 bases and V by 4 bases; bases with no gene match: 5. The assay was immunoSEQ multiplex PCR, and TCRdb's table has in-frame clones only and misses some. The sample consists of roughly 280,000 clones, over 75% of them appearing once. Participants were aged about 18 to 100 years from around 26 US areas. This chain links TRBV9 with TRBJ2-7, with 12 bases identical to TRBD2. The sequencing input was PBMCs or T cells enriched from blood (not recorded which). The source is a woman in her late teens or twenties who had recovered from COVID-19. The CDR3 region is CASSPGLAGFEQYF. Written as DNA, the CDR3 is TGTGCCAGCAGCCCTGGACTAGCGGGGTTCGAGCAGTACTTC.